This T cell receptor (beta chain) was sequenced for a study of beta chain features in type 1 diabetes. Whole-study context: All samples combined gave around 100,000,000 sorted cells for examination. General study results and limits: PCR may have favored shorter templates equally in patients and controls.

The CDR3 covers 15 residues. J lost 3 bases, V lost 4 bases, and 5 bases had no gene match. Germline V lookup: CDR1 SGHNT, CDR2 YYREEE (reference sequence). Expressed TCRB transcripts got sequenced, as all isolated RNA was reverse transcribed. This table comes from immunoSEQ multiplex PCR, and its TCRdb copy is limited to in-frame clones, with some not included. The sample records some 220,000 clones, approximately 11% being singletons. This clone was recorded a few times. The antigen remains undetermined. The sequence was collected from a man younger than 30 in good health. The rearrangement links TRBV5-4 to TRBJ2-2; 8 nucleotides align to TRBD1. The sequenced sample consisted of central memory CD4+ T cells from blood. The DNA for the CDR3 is TGTGCCAGCAGCCCCGGACAGGGCCACACCGGGGAGCTGTTTTTT. Its translation is CASSPGQGHTGELFF.